The entry that follows covers one T cell receptor beta chain sequence. The target antigen is unknown. This entry belongs to a study of lymphopenia after photon versus proton radiotherapy. Notes on the study in general: Proton therapy kept repertoires fairly stable, unlike photons, which gained effector/memory cells. After lymphocyte nadir, photon-treated repertoires showed oligoclonal expansion, especially CD8+ Temra. A bigger post-nadir fall in TCR diversity correlated inversely with survival time in deceased patients.

Profiled with immunoSEQ multiplex PCR; TCRdb holds only in-frame clones, not every one. The table has approximately 62,000 clones, 65% to 85% seen once. Germline values: CDR1 MDHEN, CDR2 SYDVKM. The CDR3 covers 15 residues. Between the trimmed V and J ends, which lost 4 bases and 8 bases, there was a span of 17 bases. The starting material was peripheral blood, obtained from a patient treated with proton-based radiotherapy. V and J are TRBV28 and TRBJ1-4, with D possibly being TRBD1 (5 bases). This TCR was sampled from a man in his sixties with pancreatic cancer. The CDR3 coding sequence is TGTGCCAGCAGTTCCCCTCTCGGGGGTGACGAAAAACTGTTTTTT. Its protein is CASSSPLGGDEKLFF.